The source of this T cell receptor beta chain is a study of technical replicates of blood from a handful of donors. Sequencing used immunoSEQ multiplex PCR; TCRdb keeps in-frame clones, though not all of them. This table holds some 90,000 clones, approximately 95% found once. In this sample, this clone turned up once. Germline CDR1 is SGHNT and CDR2 is YYREEE (reference sequence). V lost 2 bases and J 1 base, leaving 9 bases between the germline ends. The CDR3 sequence is 14 residues long. The chain links TRBV5-4 to TRBJ1-1, with no clear D. The sample consisted of T cells isolated from PBMCs. This clonotype originated in a human donor in good health. DNA of the CDR3: TGTGCCAGCAGCTTTGGCCAAAGGAACACTGAAGCTTTCTTT. Translating it yields CASSFGQRNTEAFF.